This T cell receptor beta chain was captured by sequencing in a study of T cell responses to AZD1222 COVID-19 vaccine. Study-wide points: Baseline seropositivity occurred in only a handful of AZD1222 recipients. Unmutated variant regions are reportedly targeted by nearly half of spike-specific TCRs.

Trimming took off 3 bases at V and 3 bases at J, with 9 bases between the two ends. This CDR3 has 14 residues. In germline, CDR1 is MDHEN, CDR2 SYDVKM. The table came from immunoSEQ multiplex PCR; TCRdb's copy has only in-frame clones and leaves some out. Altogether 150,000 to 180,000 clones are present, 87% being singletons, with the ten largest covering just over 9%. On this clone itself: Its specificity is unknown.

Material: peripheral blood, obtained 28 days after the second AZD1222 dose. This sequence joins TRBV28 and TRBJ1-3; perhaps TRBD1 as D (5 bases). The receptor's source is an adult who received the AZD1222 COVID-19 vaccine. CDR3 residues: CASSLRQGGNTIYF. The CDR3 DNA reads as TGTGCCAGCAGTTTGAGGCAGGGTGGAAACACCATATATTTT.